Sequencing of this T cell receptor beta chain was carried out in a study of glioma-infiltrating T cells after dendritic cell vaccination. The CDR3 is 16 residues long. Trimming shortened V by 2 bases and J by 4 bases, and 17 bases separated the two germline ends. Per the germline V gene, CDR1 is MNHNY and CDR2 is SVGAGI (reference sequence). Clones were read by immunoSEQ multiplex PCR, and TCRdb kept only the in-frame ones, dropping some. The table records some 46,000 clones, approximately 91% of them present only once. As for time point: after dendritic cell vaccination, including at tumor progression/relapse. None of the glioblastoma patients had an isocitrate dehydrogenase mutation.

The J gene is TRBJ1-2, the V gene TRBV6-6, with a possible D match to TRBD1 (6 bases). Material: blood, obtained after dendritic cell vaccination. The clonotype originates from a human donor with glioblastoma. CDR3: CASSYGQGQGGYGYTF. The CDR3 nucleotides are TGTGCCAGCAGTTACGGGCAGGGACAAGGGGGCTATGGCTACACCTTC.